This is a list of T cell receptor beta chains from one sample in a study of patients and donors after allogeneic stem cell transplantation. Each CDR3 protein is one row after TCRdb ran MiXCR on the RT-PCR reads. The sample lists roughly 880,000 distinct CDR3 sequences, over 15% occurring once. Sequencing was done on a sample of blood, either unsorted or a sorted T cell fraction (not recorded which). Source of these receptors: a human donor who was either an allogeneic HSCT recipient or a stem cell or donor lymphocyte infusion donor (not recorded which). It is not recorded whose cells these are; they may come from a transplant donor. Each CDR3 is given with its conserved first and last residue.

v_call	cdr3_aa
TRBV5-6	CASSLGGQGEETQYF
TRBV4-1	CASSPDTANQPQHF
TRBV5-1	CASSWDSYNSPLHF
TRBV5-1	CASGTEAGGGNNEQFF
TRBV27	CASGRRSPLHF
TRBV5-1	CASSSTSDMNTGELFF
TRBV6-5	CASSRNRGEQFF
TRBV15	CATSRDPRNTIYF
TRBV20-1	CSARDFSGTKETQYF
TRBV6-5	CASGLGDSYTF
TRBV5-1	CASRVDISPSYEQYF
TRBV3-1	CASSQDRDRGEYSNQPQHF
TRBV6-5	CASSYSQGTLTYEQYF
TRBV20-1	CSASISGLVRNEQFF
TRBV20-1	CSARGGAIEAFF
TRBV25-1	CASSEWAENTEAFF
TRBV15	CATSRDRTGLSLWYNEQFF
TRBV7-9	CASSPRRDRGPEAFF
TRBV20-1	CSAREEGLAPYEQYF
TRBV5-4	CASSPKRNTGELFF
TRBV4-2	CASSQESGVSNQPQHF
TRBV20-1	CSARDPSGSSPLHF
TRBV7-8	CASSLEPRNNEQFF
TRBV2	CASRVSGSGSTDTQYF
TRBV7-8	CATNPGFSGNTIYF
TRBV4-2	CASSRQGPPNTEAFF
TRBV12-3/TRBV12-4	CASSLKGFPSQPQHF
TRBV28	CASSLSRVTQYF
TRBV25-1	CASLPGAANESNQPQHF
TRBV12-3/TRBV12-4	CASSLEVADEQYF
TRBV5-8	CASRTRGTINTEAFF
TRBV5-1	CASSMTDTQYF
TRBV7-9	CASSLGTGHFSGNTIYF
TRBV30	CAWDRDDTEAFF
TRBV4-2	CASSQAKVAGGSEQYF
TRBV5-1	CASSLVGSNEKLFF
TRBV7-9	CASSEGSIRRSPLHF
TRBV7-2	CASSLRAANGYTF
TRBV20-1	CSARDPNEPRTDSAVNYGYTF
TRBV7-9	CASSAGQGTAEAFF
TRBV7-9	CASGIQPYEQYF
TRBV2	CASREGQIYNEQFF
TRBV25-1	CASSLTDRGNSPLHF
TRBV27	CASRFLGQVNTGELFF
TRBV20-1	CSARGGSRALTDTQYF
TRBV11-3	CASSLDLGMNTEAFF
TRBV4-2	CASSQEWGSGYMNTEAFF